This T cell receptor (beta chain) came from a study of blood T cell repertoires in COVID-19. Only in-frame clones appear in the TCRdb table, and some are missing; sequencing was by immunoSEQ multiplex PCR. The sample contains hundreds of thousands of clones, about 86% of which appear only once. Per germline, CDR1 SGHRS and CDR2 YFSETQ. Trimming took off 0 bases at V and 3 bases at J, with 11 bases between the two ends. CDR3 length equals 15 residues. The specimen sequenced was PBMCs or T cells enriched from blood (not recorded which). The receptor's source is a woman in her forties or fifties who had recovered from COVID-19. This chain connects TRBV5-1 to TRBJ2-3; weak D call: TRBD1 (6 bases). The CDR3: CASSLVQGWTDTQYF. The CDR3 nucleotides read TGCGCCAGCAGCTTGGTCCAGGGGTGGACAGATACGCAGTATTTT. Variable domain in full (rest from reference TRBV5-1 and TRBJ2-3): KAGVTQTPRYLIKTRGQQVTLSCSPISGHRSVSWYQQTPGQGLQFLFEYFSETQRNKGNFPGRFSGRQFSNSRSEMNVSTLELGDSALYLCASSLVQGWTDTQYFGPGTRLTVL.